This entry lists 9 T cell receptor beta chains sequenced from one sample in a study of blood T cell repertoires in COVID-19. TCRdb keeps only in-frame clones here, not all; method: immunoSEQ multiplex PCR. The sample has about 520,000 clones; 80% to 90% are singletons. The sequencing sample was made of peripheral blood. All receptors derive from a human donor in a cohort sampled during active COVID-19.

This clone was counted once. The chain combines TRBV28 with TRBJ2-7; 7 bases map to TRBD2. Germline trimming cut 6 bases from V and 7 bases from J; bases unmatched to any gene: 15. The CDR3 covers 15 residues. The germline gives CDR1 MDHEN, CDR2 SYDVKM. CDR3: CASSPTGTNPSEQYF. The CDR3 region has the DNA TGTGCCAGCAGCCCAACCGGGACTAACCCCTCGGAGCAGTACTTC.

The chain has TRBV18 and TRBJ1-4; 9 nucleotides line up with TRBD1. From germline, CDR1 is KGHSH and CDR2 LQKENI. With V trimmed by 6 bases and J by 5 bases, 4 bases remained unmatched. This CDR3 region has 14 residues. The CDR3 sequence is CASSRGQGNEKLFF. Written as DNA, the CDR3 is TGTGCCAGCTCGCGGGGACAGGGAAATGAAAAACTGTTTTTT.

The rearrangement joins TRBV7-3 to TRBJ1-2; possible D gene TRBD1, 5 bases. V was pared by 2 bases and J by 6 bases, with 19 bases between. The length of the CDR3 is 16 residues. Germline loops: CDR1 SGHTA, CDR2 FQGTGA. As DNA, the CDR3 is TGTGCCAGCAGCTTAGCCTTGGCCAGGGCCGGACATGGCTACACCTTC. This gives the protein CASSLALARAGHGYTF.

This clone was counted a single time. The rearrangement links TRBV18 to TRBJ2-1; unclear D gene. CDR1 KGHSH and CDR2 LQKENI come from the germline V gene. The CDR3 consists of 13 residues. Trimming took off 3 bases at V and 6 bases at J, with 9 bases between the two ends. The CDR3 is CASSPVESNEQFF. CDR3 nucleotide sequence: TGTGCCAGCTCACCGGTAGAAAGCAATGAGCAGTTCTTC.

The CDR3 region has the DNA TGTGCCTGGAGTGTTGGGTTTAGCGGGAGTTATAATGAGCAGTTCTTC. Its protein is CAWSVGFSGSYNEQFF. The chain joins TRBV30 to TRBJ2-1; 9 bases line up with TRBD2. V trimming: 0 bases; J trimming: 7 bases; junction bases outside the gene matches: 10. The V gene's germline CDR1 is GTSNPN and CDR2 SVGIG (reference sequence). The CDR3 has 16 amino acids.

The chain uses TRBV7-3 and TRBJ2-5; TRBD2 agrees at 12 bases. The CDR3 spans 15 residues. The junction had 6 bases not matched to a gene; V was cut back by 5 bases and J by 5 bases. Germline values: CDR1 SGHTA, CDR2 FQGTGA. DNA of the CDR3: TGTGCCAGCAGCCAGACTAGCGGGAGTGGTGAGACCCAGTACTTC. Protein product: CASSQTSGSGETQYF.

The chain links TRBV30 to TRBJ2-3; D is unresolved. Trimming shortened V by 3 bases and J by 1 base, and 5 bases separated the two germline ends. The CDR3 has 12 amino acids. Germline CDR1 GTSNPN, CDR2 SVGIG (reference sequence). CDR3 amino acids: CAWSTGTDTQYF. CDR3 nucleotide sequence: TGTGCCTGGAGCACTGGCACAGATACGCAGTATTTT.

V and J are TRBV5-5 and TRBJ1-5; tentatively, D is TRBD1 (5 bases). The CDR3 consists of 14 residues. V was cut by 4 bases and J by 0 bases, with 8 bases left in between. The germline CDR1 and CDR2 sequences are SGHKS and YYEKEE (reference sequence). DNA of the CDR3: TGTGCCAGCAGCACCCAGGGTAGCAATCAGCCCCAGCATTTT. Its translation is CASSTQGSNQPQHF.

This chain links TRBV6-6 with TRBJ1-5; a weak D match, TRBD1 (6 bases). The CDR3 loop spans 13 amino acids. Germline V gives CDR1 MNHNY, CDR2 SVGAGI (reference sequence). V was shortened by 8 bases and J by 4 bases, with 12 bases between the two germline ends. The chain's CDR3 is CASDGGANQPQHF. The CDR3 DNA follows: TGTGCCAGCGACGGGGGGGCGAATCAGCCCCAGCATTTT.